Below are 7 T cell receptor beta chains sequenced from a single sample in a study of T cells in women clearing cervical HPV infection. Only in-frame clones appear in the TCRdb table, and some are missing; sequencing was by immunoSEQ multiplex PCR. The listing records about 39,000 clones. Sequencing used blood buffy coat. Source of these receptors: a woman aged 18-70 years with a cervical HPV16 infection that either progressed to CIN3+ or cleared (not recorded which).

As for this clone: The observed sequence ends 3 residues before the CDR3 terminus, with the missing tail filled in from the germline J gene. V is TRBV7-9 and J is TRBJ2-4; a weak D match, TRBD2 (5 bases). Germline V lookup: CDR1 SEHNR, CDR2 FQNEAQ (reference sequence). The CDR3 has 12 amino acids. The DNA read from the CDR3 is TGTGCCAGCAGCCAGGACGGACTTAGT. This gives the protein CASSQDGLS. In full, the CDR3 is CASSQDGLSQYF.

Comment on this clone: The read ends 3 residues shy of where the CDR3 ends; the end is completed using the germline J gene. The V and J genes are TRBV7-3 and TRBJ2-7, with TRBD2 matching over 7 bases. CDR3 length: 16 amino acids. Germline CDR1 reads SGHTA; CDR2 reads FQGTGA. Germline trimming cut 2 bases from V and 6 bases from J; bases unmatched to any gene: 13. Incomplete CDR3 DNA: TGTGCCAGCAGCTTAGGTCTGGGCGGGAGTGGAGGCGAG. Translation: CASSLGLGGSGGE. The entire CDR3 reads CASSLGLGGSGGEQYF.

As concerns this clone: The read ends 3 residues before the CDR3 terminus; that terminus is restored from the germline J gene. The J gene is TRBJ1-1, the V gene TRBV28, with a tentative D call TRBD1 (6 bases). V lost 8 bases and J 6 bases, leaving 19 bases between the germline ends. The length of the CDR3 is 14 residues. Germline-derived CDR1 and CDR2 are MDHEN and SYDVKM. CDR3 sequence: CASRPTGPGPEAFF. Incomplete CDR3 DNA: TGTGCCAGCCGCCCGACAGGTCCCGGGCCTGAA.

Regarding this clone: The CDR3 is cut off 3 residues early in the read; its end comes from the germline J gene. V gene TRBV30 combines with J gene TRBJ1-1, with D maybe TRBD1 (6 bases). The CDR3 is 15 amino acids. Germline V gene data show CDR1 as GTSNPN and CDR2 as SVGIG (reference sequence). The covered CDR3 bases are TGTGCCTGGAGTTCAGAGACAGGCGTCGGGTTTGGA. It is translated as CAWSSETGVGFG. The full-length CDR3 reads as CAWSSETGVGFGAFF.

Regarding this clone: The read falls 3 residues short of the CDR3 end, and the missing part is taken from the germline J gene. The chain links TRBV29-1 to TRBJ2-5, with 11 nucleotides matching TRBD1. V was pared by 6 bases and J by 5 bases, with 5 bases of the junction left unmatched. CDR1 is SQVTM and CDR2 is ANQGSEA in the germline V gene. This CDR3 contains 13 residues. The sequenced CDR3 bases are TGCAGCGTGGGCCGGGACAGGGGGGAGACC. Its translation: CSVGRDRGET. The full CDR3 protein is CSVGRDRGETQYF. The entire variable domain, with the rest obtained from reference TRBV29-1 and TRBJ2-5, is as follows: SAVISQKPSRDICQRGTSLTIQCQVDSQVTMMFWYRQQPGQSLTLIATANQGSEATYESGFVIDKFPISRPNLTFSTLTVSNMSPEDSSIYLCSVGRDRGETQYFGPGTRLLVL.

A note on this clone: With the read ending 3 residues before the CDR3 end, the germline J gene is used to fill in that end. The chain recombines TRBV6-2 or TRBV6-3 with TRBJ2-1; 11 bases map to TRBD2. The ends lost 4 bases at V and 9 bases at J; junction bases unmatched: 5. CDR1 MNHEY and CDR2 SVGEGT come from the germline V gene. This CDR3 has 14 residues. The DNA read from the CDR3 is TGTGCCAGCAGTTTAGCGGGAGGGCCGCGTGAG. Residues: CASSLAGGPRE. The full CDR3 protein reads CASSLAGGPREQFF.

For this clone: Coverage ceases 3 residues before the CDR3 finishes, and the germline J gene fills in the end. This rearrangement joins TRBV5-1 to TRBJ2-7, with 10 nucleotides matching TRBD2. CDR1 SGHRS and CDR2 YFSETQ come from the germline V gene. The CDR3 has 15 amino acids. With V trimmed by 3 bases and J by 6 bases, 9 bases remained unmatched. The CDR3 bases that were read are TGCGCCAGCAGCTGGGCCCTAGCGGGAGAAAGCGAG. This encodes CASSWALAGESE. The whole CDR3 sequence is CASSWALAGESEQYF.